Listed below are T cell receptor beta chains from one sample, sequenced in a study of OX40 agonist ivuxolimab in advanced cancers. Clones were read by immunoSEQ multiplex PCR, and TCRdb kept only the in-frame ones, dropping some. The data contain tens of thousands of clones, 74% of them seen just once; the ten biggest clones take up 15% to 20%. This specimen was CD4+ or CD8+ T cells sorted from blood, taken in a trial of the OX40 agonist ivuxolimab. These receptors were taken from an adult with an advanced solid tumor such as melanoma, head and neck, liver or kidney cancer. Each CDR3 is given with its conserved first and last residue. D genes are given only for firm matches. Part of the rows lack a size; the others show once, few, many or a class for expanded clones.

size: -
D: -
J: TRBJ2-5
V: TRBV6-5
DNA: TGTGCCAGCAGTTACTCAAGGGCCCAAGAGACCCAGTACTTC
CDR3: CASSYSRAQETQYF

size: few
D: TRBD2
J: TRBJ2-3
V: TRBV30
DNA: TGTGCCTGGAGGGGACTACTGCACACAGATACGCAGTATTTT
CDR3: CAWRGLLHTDTQYF

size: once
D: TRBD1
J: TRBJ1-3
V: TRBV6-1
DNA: TGTGCCAGCAGTGGCGGGACAGGGGGCCCAAGTGGAAACACCATATATTTT
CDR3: CASSGGTGGPSGNTIYF

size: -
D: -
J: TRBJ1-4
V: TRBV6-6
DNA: TGTGCCAGCAGTTATGATGAAAAACTGTTTTTT
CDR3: CASSYDEKLFF

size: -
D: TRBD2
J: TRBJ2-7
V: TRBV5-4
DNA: TGTGCCAGCAGCTTGGAAAGCGGGGGGACCTACGAGCAGTACTTC
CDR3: CASSLESGGTYEQYF

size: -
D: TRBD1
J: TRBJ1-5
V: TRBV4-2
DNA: TGTGCCAGCAGCCAACCCGGGACAGGGAATCAGCCCCAGCATTTT
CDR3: CASSQPGTGNQPQHF

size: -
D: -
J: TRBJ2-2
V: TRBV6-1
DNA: TGTGCCGCCAGGGAGGATGAGCTGTTTTTT
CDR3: CAAREDELFF

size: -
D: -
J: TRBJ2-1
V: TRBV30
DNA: TGTGCCTGGAGTGTACATCGGGACACCTCCTACAATGAGCAGTTCTTC
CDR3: CAWSVHRDTSYNEQFF

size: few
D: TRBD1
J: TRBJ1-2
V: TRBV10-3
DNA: TGTGCCATCACCCAGGGGGCCGGTGGCTACACCTTC
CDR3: CAITQGAGGYTF

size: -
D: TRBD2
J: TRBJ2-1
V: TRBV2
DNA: TGTGCCAGCCATGGAGCGGGGGGGCCCAATGAGCAGTTCTTC
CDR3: CASHGAGGPNEQFF

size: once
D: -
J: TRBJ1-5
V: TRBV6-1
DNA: TGTGCCAGCAGTGAAATGGGGGGGCAGGCTCATCAGCCCCAGCATTTT
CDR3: CASSEMGGQAHQPQHF

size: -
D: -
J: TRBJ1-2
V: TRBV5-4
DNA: TGTGCCAGCAGCTTGGGGGAACAGGGAGGCTACACCTTC
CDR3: CASSLGEQGGYTF

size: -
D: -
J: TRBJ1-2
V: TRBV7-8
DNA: TGTGCCAGCAGCTCCGGCGGGGGCGCTTATGGCTACACCTTC
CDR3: CASSSGGGAYGYTF

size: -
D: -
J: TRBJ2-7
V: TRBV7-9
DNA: TGTGCCAGCAGTCGCGGACCGTTCTACGAGCAGTACTTC
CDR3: CASSRGPFYEQYF

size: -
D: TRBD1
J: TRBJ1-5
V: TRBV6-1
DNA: TGTGCCAGCAGTGATGGACAGGGTAGCAATCAGCCCCAGCATTTT
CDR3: CASSDGQGSNQPQHF

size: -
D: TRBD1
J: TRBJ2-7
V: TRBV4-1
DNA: TGCGCCAGCAGCCACTCACGGGACAGCTCCCCTCTCGAGCAGTACTTC
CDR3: CASSHSRDSSPLEQYF

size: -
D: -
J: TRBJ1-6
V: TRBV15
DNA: TGTGCCACCAGCGCCCTCGACAGAACCAATTCACCCCTCCACTTT
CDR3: CATSALDRTNSPLHF

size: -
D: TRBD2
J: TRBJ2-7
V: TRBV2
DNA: TGTGCCAGCAGTCAAATCGGGGGGGCCGAGCAGTACTTC
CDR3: CASSQIGGAEQYF

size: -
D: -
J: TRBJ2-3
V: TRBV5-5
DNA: TGTGCCAGCAGCTTGGCCGTGGGACCAGATACGCAGTATTTT
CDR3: CASSLAVGPDTQYF

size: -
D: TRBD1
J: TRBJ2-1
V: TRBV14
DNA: TGTGCCAGCAGCCAACTAGGACAGGGATACAATGAGCAGTTCTTC
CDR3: CASSQLGQGYNEQFF

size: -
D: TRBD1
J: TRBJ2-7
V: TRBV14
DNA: TGTGCCAGCAGCCATACCGGGACAGGGAGTTACGAGCAGTACTTC
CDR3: CASSHTGTGSYEQYF

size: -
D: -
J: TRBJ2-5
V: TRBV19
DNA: TGTGCCAGTGGACCTAGGGAGACCCAGTACTTC
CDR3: CASGPRETQYF

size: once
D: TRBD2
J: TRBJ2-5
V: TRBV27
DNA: TGTGCCAGCAGCGGGAGGAGGCAAGAGACCCAGTACTTC
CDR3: CASSGRRQETQYF

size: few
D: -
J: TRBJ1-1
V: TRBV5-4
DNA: TGTGCCAGCAGCTTGAGAAGGGCTTTGATGAACACTGAAGCTTTCTTT
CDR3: CASSLRRALMNTEAFF

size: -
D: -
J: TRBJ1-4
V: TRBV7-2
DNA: TGTGCCAGCAGCCTGCGGGGAGTTAATGAAAAACTGTTTTTT
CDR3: CASSLRGVNEKLFF

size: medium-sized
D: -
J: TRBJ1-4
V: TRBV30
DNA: TGTGCCTGGAGTGTATCACTAGCCCGCGGGAGGCTGTTTTTT
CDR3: CAWSVSLARGRLFF

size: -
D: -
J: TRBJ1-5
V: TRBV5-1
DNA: TGCGCCAGCAGCAAGGACGGAAGCAATCAGCCCCAGCATTTT
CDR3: CASSKDGSNQPQHF

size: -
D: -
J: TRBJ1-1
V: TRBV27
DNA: TGTGCCAGCAGTCCGGGAACGGGGGCGATGAACACTGAAGCTTTCTTT
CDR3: CASSPGTGAMNTEAFF

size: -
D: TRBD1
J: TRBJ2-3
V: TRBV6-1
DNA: TGTGCCAGCAGTGAAACCGGGACAGCAGATACGCAGTATTTT
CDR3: CASSETGTADTQYF

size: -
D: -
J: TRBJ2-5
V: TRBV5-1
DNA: TGCGCCAGCAGCGACGGGACAAACCAAGAGACCCAGTACTTC
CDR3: CASSDGTNQETQYF

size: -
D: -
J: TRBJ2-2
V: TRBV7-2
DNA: TGTGCCAGCAGCTTATCCGGGAACACCGGGGAGCTGTTTTTT
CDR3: CASSLSGNTGELFF

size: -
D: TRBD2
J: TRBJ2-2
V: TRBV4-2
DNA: TGTGCCAGCAGCCAACACTTAGCGGGGGGCCGCTTCAGGGAGCTGTTTTTT
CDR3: CASSQHLAGGRFRELFF

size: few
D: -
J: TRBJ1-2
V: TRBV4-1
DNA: TGCGCCAGCAGCCAAGAAAGCGGCAGGGGAAATTTGGACTACACCTTC
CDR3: CASSQESGRGNLDYTF

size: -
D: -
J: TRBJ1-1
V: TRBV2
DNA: TGTGCCAGCAGCGCAGATCGGAACACTGAAGCTTTCTTT
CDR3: CASSADRNTEAFF

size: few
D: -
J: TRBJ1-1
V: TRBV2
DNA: TGTGCCAGCAGTGCCGGACCAAGGAACACTGAAGCTTTCTTT
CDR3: CASSAGPRNTEAFF

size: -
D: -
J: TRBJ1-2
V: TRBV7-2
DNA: TGTGCCAGCAGCTTTAGATCGACAGTCTATGGCTACACCTTC
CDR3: CASSFRSTVYGYTF

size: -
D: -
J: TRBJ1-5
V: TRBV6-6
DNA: TGTGCCAGCAGTTACTCGGCTGGGCCTAATCAGCCCCAGCATTTT
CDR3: CASSYSAGPNQPQHF

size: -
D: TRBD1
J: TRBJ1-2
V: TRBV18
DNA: TGTGCCAGCTCACCTCTCACGCCACAGGGGAATGGGCCTAACTATGGCTACACCTTC
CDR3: CASSPLTPQGNGPNYGYTF

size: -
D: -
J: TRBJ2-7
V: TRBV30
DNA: TGTGCCTGGAGTGGGCCGGGACGGGGAAGGGAGCAGTACTTC
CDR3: CAWSGPGRGREQYF

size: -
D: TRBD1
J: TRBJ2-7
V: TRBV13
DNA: TGTGCCTCGGGACAGGGGGCCTACGAGCAGTACTTC
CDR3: CASGQGAYEQYF

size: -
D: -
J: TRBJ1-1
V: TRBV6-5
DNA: TGTGCCAGCAGTTACTCGTGGGTGAGGACGAACACTGAAGCTTTCTTT
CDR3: CASSYSWVRTNTEAFF

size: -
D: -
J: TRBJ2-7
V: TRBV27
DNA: TGTGCCAGCAGTTTGTCAGGGGTTACCGGGTCCTACGAGCAGTACTTC
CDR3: CASSLSGVTGSYEQYF

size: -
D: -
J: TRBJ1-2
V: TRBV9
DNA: TGTGCCAGCAGCAAAACGCCCACGGGAGCCCTCGGCTACACCTTC
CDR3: CASSKTPTGALGYTF

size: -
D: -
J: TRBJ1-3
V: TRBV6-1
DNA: TGTGCCAGCAGTGAATCAACAGGGCGAGGCACCATATATTTT
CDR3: CASSESTGRGTIYF

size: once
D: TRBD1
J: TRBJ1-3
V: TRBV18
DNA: TGTGCCAGCTCACAACAGGGGAATGGAAACACCATATATTTT
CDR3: CASSQQGNGNTIYF

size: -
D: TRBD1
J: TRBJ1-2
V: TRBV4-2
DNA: TGTGCCAGCAGCCAAGAGCGACAGGGTTCCTATGGCTACACCTTC
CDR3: CASSQERQGSYGYTF

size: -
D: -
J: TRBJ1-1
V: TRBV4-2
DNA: TGTGCCAGCAGCTTGGACCTCTATTCTGAAGCTTTCTTT
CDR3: CASSLDLYSEAFF

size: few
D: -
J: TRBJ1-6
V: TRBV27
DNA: TGTGCCAGCAGTATCCAACTCAATTCACCCCTCCACTTT
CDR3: CASSIQLNSPLHF

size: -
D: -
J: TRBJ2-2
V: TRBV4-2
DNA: TGTGCCAGCAGCCGAACGCTGACGGTGAACACCGGGGAGCTGTTTTTT
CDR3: CASSRTLTVNTGELFF

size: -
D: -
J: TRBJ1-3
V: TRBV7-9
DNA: TGTGCCAGCAGCGCCCCGACAGCGAGAAACACCATATATTTT
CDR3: CASSAPTARNTIYF

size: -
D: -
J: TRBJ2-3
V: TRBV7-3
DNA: TGTGCCAGCAGCTTAGACGGACGGAGGGCAGATACGCAGTATTTT
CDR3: CASSLDGRRADTQYF